The clone carrying this T cell receptor delta chain is classed as medium-sized. TCRdb called clones from the reads again using CATT. The sample contains several thousand delta-chain clones, roughly 2.5% of which appear only once. The germline CDR1 and CDR2 sequences are GEAIGNYY and EKD. Trimming left V 0 bases short and J 0 bases short, with 7 bases between. There are 14 residues in the CDR3. This specimen belongs to a study of gamma-delta chains in newborns, infants, children. The wider study: Polyclonal expansion of innate γδ T cells after birth follows microbial exposure.

The sample was blood. This chain joins TRDV2 and TRDJ1, with a possible D match to TRDD3 (5 bases). This TCR was sampled from a child who was a newborn, infant or young child, either healthy, febrile or measles-vaccinated (not recorded which). CDR3 DNA: TGTGCCTGTGACACCCTCTGGGACACCGATAAACTCATCTTT. Protein: CACDTLWDTDKLIF.